Shown below are 23 T cell receptor beta chains from a single sample sequenced in a study of beta chain features in type 1 diabetes. Expressed TCRB transcripts were sequenced after all isolated RNA was converted to cDNA. Method: immunoSEQ multiplex PCR; TCRdb's copy keeps in-frame clones and lacks some. Seen here are hundreds of thousands of clones, around 30% observed once, and the top ten hold around 0.065%. Material: naive CD4+ T cells from blood. The receptor source for this set is a man between 18 and 35 years old in good health.

This clone appeared a few times. The chain uses TRBV30 and TRBJ2-7; 10 bases fit TRBD2. This CDR3 has 15 residues. J was trimmed by 3 bases and V by 1 base; bases with no gene match: 6. Germline V gene data show CDR1 as GTSNPN and CDR2 as SVGIG (reference sequence). The CDR3 sequence: CAWSATSGIVYEQYF. Written as DNA, the CDR3 is TGTGCCTGGAGTGCCACTAGCGGGATCGTCTACGAGCAGTACTTC. Complete variable domain (other parts from reference TRBV30 and TRBJ2-7): SQTIHQWPATLVQPVGSPLSLECTVEGTSNPNLYWYRQAAGRGLQLLFYSVGIGQISSEVPQNLSASRPQDRQFILSSKKLLLSDSGFYLCAWSATSGIVYEQYFGPGTRLTVT.

CDR3 protein: CASSYYGTGNTGELFF. The CDR3, as DNA: TGTGCCAGCAGTTATTACGGGACAGGGAACACCGGGGAGCTGTTTTTT. The rearrangement uses TRBV27 and TRBJ2-2; TRBD1 agrees at 8 bases. The CDR3 loop spans 16 amino acids. The V segment lost 4 bases and the J segment 1 base; nucleotides outside the gene matches: 5. The V gene's germline CDR1 is MNHEY and CDR2 SMNVEV (reference sequence).

This clone was found a few times. The genes are TRBV10-3 and TRBJ2-1, with D possibly matching TRBD2 (5 bases). The length of the CDR3 is 14 residues. With 3 bases removed from V and 6 bases from J, the gap between germline ends came to 12 bases. Germline assignment: CDR1 ENHRY and CDR2 SYGVKD. The CDR3 region is CAISDLASSNEQFF. The CDR3 DNA sequence: TGTGCCATCAGTGACTTGGCTAGCTCCAATGAGCAGTTCTTC.

This clone turned up a few times. This chain uses TRBV2 with TRBJ2-7; weak D call: TRBD1 (5 bases). V was pared by 6 bases and J by 2 bases, with 14 bases between. CDR3 length: 14 residues. Germline CDR1 is SNHLY and CDR2 is FYNNEI. The CDR3 reads CASRSRTLTYEQYF. The CDR3 nucleotides read TGTGCCAGCAGATCCCGGACACTGACCTACGAGCAGTACTTC. Complete variable domain (other parts from reference TRBV2 and TRBJ2-7): EPEVTQTPSHQVTQMGQEVILRCVPISNHLYFYWYRQILGQKVEFLVSFYNNEISEKSEIFDDQFSVERPDGSNFTLKIRSTKLEDSAMYFCASRSRTLTYEQYFGPGTRLTVT.

The rearrangement uses TRBV19 and TRBJ2-1; TRBD2 might be the D (6 bases). The CDR3 has 13 residues. Trimming cost V 1 base and J 5 bases, with 6 bases left between them. Germline CDR1 LNHDA, CDR2 SQIVND (reference sequence). The CDR3 DNA follows: TGTGCCAGTAGTATAGGGACTAACAATGAGCAGTTCTTC. As protein: CASSIGTNNEQFF.

This chain links TRBV6-1 with TRBJ2-4; 9 bases line up with TRBD1. The CDR3 runs to 15 residues. Per germline, CDR1 MNHNS and CDR2 SASEGT. The trim removed 3 bases at V and 9 bases at J, leaving 9 bases unmatched. The CDR3 sequence: CASSEGTGFGAIQYF. The CDR3 DNA is TGTGCCAGCAGTGAGGGGACAGGGTTTGGCGCCATTCAGTACTTC.

This clone appeared a few times. The chain links TRBV7-3 to TRBJ2-1; the match to TRBD2 covers 7 bases. Germline CDR1 reads SGHTA; CDR2 reads FQGTGA. This CDR3 contains 15 residues. The junction had 5 bases not matched to a gene; V was cut back by 2 bases and J by 4 bases. The CDR3 region has the DNA TGTGCCAGCAGCTTAGAGGCTAGCGGTTACAATGAGCAGTTCTTC. It is translated as CASSLEASGYNEQFF.

V gene TRBV6-5 combines with J gene TRBJ1-5, with a weak D call TRBD1 (5 bases). The germline V and J ends were trimmed by 4 bases and 0 bases, with 13 bases remaining between them. Germline V gene lookup returns CDR1 MNHEY and CDR2 SVGAGI. The CDR3 has 16 amino acids. The CDR3 loop reads CASSLTGAYSNQPQHF. The CDR3 DNA follows: TGTGCCAGCAGTTTGACCGGGGCCTATAGCAATCAGCCCCAGCATTTT.

This clone was observed once. V is TRBV10-3 and J is TRBJ2-3; D remains ambiguous. This CDR3 region has 13 residues. Trimming pared 8 bases from V and 4 bases from J, leaving 13 bases between. Per the germline V gene, CDR1 is ENHRY and CDR2 is SYGVKD. CDR3 loop: CAIQFEAADTQYF. CDR3 nucleotide sequence: TGTGCCATCCAATTCGAGGCGGCAGATACGCAGTATTTT.

This clone was observed a handful of times. This sequence joins TRBV7-9 and TRBJ2-3, with a weak D call TRBD1 (5 bases). Looked up from germline, CDR1 is SEHNR and CDR2 is FQNEAQ (reference sequence). V gave up 3 bases and J gave up 8 bases, with 9 bases separating them. CDR3 size: 12 residues. The CDR3 DNA reads as TGTGCCAGCAGCTTGGGGCCAGCTACGCAGTATTTT. Translating gives CASSLGPATQYF.

This clone was found a few times. The chain combines TRBV13 with TRBJ2-7, with 7 bases fitting TRBD2. The CDR3 sequence is 15 residues long. The trim removed 5 bases at V and 2 bases at J, leaving 9 bases unmatched. From germline, CDR1 is PRHDT and CDR2 FYEKMQ (reference sequence). CDR3 in DNA: TGTGCCAGCAGCCCTTACGGACTAGGGGCCTACGAGCAGTACTTC. Translated: CASSPYGLGAYEQYF.

The chain links TRBV29-1 to TRBJ2-7; a possible D gene is TRBD1 (5 bases). Germline-derived CDR1 and CDR2 are SQVTM and ANQGSEA. The CDR3 length is 13 residues. V shed 7 bases and J shed 0 bases, with 13 bases lying between them. DNA of the CDR3: TGCAGCGCTCTAGAACAGGTCTCCTACGAGCAGTACTTC. Its protein product is CSALEQVSYEQYF.

The chain is built from TRBV29-1 and TRBJ2-5; TRBD2 might be the D (5 bases). The DNA matches TRBJ2-7 better at its end, which makes the J call doubtful. The CDR3 runs 12 residues. The germline CDR1 and CDR2 sequences are SQVTM and ANQGSEA. CDR3 residues: CSVVTTSYEQYF. CDR3 bases: TGCAGCGTTGTGACTACCTCCTACGAGCAGTACTTC.

The chain uses TRBV10-1 and TRBJ2-7, with D unresolved. The CDR3 totals 12 residues. The germline CDR1 and CDR2 sequences are WNHNN and SYGVQD (reference sequence). V was shortened by 4 bases and J by 5 bases, with 9 bases between the two germline ends. The CDR3 reads CASSVKGHEQYF. DNA of the CDR3: TGCGCCAGCAGTGTGAAGGGCCACGAGCAGTACTTC.

The V and J genes are TRBV11-2 and TRBJ2-7, with 9 bases fitting TRBD1. CDR3 length equals 15 residues. Germline V lookup: CDR1 SGHAT, CDR2 FQNNGV. V shed 4 bases, J shed 2 bases, and the junction held 6 bases outside the gene matches. CDR3 amino acids: CASSSGTGSTYEQYF. Here the CDR3 DNA reads TGTGCCAGCAGCTCCGGGACAGGGAGCACCTACGAGCAGTACTTC. Filled out from reference TRBV11-2 and TRBJ2-7, the complete variable domain reads EAGVAQSPRYKIIEKRQSVAFWCNPISGHATLYWYQQILGQGPKLLIQFQNNGVVDDSQLPKDRFSAERLKGVDSTLKIQPAKLEDSAVYLCASSSGTGSTYEQYFGPGTRLTVT.

This clone was found a few times. The gene calls are TRBV5-4 and TRBJ2-6; D might be TRBD2 (5 bases). This CDR3 spans 15 amino acids. Trimming took off 0 bases at V and 2 bases at J, with 6 bases between the two ends. Germline CDR1 reads SGHNT; CDR2 reads YYREEE (reference sequence). The CDR3 is CASSLGGTGANVLTF. CDR3 DNA: TGTGCCAGCAGCTTGGGAGGGACTGGGGCCAACGTCCTGACTTTC.

The CDR3 reads CASSGTGTLNTGELFF. The CDR3 DNA reads as TGTGCCAGCAGCGGTACCGGGACGTTGAACACCGGGGAGCTGTTTTTT. The chain recombines TRBV9 with TRBJ2-2; D tentatively reads TRBD1 or TRBD2 (5 bases each). Trimming removed 3 bases from V and 1 base from J, with 13 bases in between. This CDR3 contains 16 residues. Germline CDR1 and CDR2: SGDLS and YYNGEE.

V usage is TRBV5-4 and J usage is TRBJ2-5; D is possibly TRBD1 (5 bases). Trimming cost V 2 bases and J 6 bases, with 11 bases left between them. The CDR3 is made up of 13 amino acids. Germline V gene sequence: CDR1 SGHNT, CDR2 YYREEE (reference sequence). The CDR3 protein is CASSFAGQKTQYF. The CDR3 DNA is TGTGCCAGCAGCTTTGCAGGGCAAAAGACCCAGTACTTC.

This clone came up a few times. The CDR3 sequence: CSAEGGYGYTF. As DNA, the CDR3 is TGCAGCGCCGAGGGCGGCTATGGCTACACCTTC. The chain carries TRBV29-1 and TRBJ1-2; D not resolved. The CDR3 spans 11 residues. V was shortened by 7 bases and J by 4 bases, with 10 bases between the two germline ends. The germline V gene encodes CDR1 SQVTM and CDR2 ANQGSEA. The whole variable domain, remainder taken from reference TRBV29-1 and TRBJ1-2, is SAVISQKPSRDICQRGTSLTIQCQVDSQVTMMFWYRQQPGQSLTLIATANQGSEATYESGFVIDKFPISRPNLTFSTLTVSNMSPEDSSIYLCSAEGGYGYTFGSGTRLTVV.

This clone occurred a few times. The chain has TRBV4-2 and TRBJ2-3; D ambiguous. CDR1 is LGHNA, CDR2 YNFKEQ, per germline. The CDR3 is made up of 13 amino acids. V was trimmed by 5 bases and J by 5 bases, leaving 11 bases between them. The CDR3 is CASSGKELDTQYF. DNA for the CDR3: TGTGCCAGCAGCGGGAAGGAATTAGATACGCAGTATTTT.

There are a few counts of this clone. The rearrangement links TRBV29-1 to TRBJ2-3, with D maybe TRBD1 (5 bases). This CDR3 is 14 amino acids long. Germline CDR1 SQVTM, CDR2 ANQGSEA. The V end lost 3 bases, the J end lost 0 bases, and 10 bases lay between the germline ends. CDR3 DNA: TGCAGCGTTGAGGGGCAGCTAAGCACAGATACGCAGTATTTT. It encodes CSVEGQLSTDTQYF.

V is TRBV29-1 and J is TRBJ2-1, with unresolved D. There are 12 residues in the CDR3. Trimming removed 3 bases at V and 13 bases at J, with 16 bases between. The germline V gene has CDR1 SQVTM and CDR2 ANQGSEA. The CDR3 reads CSVEDYQLSQFF. The CDR3 bases are TGCAGCGTTGAGGATTATCAACTGAGCCAGTTCTTC.

This clone was picked up a small number of times. CDR3 nucleotides: TGTGCCAGCAGTGTAGCGGGAGGGCCCGCAGATACGCAGTATTTT. Amino acids: CASSVAGGPADTQYF. This chain links TRBV25-1 with TRBJ2-3; 11 bases line up with TRBD2. After removal of 4 bases from V and 4 bases from J, the junction contained 4 bases not matched to a gene. The germline V gene encodes CDR1 MGHDK and CDR2 SYGVNS. This CDR3 has 15 residues.